This passage covers 14 T cell receptor beta chains from one sample sequenced in a study of blood T cells in healthy people across ages. For the second PCR, which ran for 7 to 11 cycles, a sample-barcoded 5' primer and a J-beta primer mix were used. TCRdb processed the 5' RACE reads anew with MiXCR; each CDR3 protein has one entry. The sample has around 2 million distinct CDR3 sequences, roughly 43% seen once. The sample was blood. These receptors all stem from a human donor in good health.

CDR3 sequence: CASGLGEGYGSPLHF. The CDR3 nucleotides read TGTGCTAGTGGTTTGGGTGAGGGATACGGTTCACCCCTCCACTTT. The chain has TRBV12-5 and TRBJ1-6; D is uncertain. The CDR3 contains 15 residues. The germline V and J ends were trimmed by 1 base and 9 bases, with 13 bases remaining between them. In germline, CDR1 is LGHNT, CDR2 FRNRAP.

This clonotype was detected a few times. V is TRBV5-1 and J is TRBJ2-7; D is possibly TRBD1 (6 bases). This CDR3 is built from 19 residues. The germline V gene has CDR1 SGHRS and CDR2 YFSETQ. The germline V and J ends were trimmed by 2 bases and 0 bases, with 24 bases remaining between them. This CDR3 is CASSFTGQLNRRSSYEQYF. Here the CDR3 DNA reads TGCGCCAGCAGCTTTACTGGACAGCTGAATCGGAGGAGCTCCTACGAGCAGTACTTC. The entire variable domain, with the rest obtained from reference TRBV5-1 and TRBJ2-7, is as follows: KAGVTQTPRYLIKTRGQQVTLSCSPISGHRSVSWYQQTPGQGLQFLFEYFSETQRNKGNFPGRFSGRQFSNSRSEMNVSTLELGDSALYLCASSFTGQLNRRSSYEQYFGPGTRLTVT.

Details on this clonotype: Germline and junction disagree at one end, which may indicate a read error. The rearrangement uses TRBV7-2 and TRBJ2-4, with D possibly matching TRBD2 (6 bases). Looked up from germline, CDR1 is SGHTA and CDR2 is FQGNSA. The CDR3 is 15 residues long. The CDR3 loop reads CVSSSGTLAKNIQYF. The DNA of the CDR3 is TGTGTCAGCAGCTCCGGGACTCTAGCCAAAAACATTCAGTACTTC.

A word on this clonotype: Compared with germline, one end of the junction differs, possibly owing to a read error. Written as DNA, the CDR3 is TGTGCCTGCAGCTTAGGAGGACTAGCGTCAGAGACCCAGTACTTC. It codes for CACSLGGLASETQYF. The chain links TRBV7-8 to TRBJ2-5; 9 nucleotides line up with TRBD2. Germline lookup yields CDR1 SGHVS and CDR2 FQNEAQ. This CDR3 has 15 residues.

The rearrangement uses TRBV5-1 and TRBJ2-3, with D unclear. CDR1 and CDR2 (germline): SGHRS, YFSETQ. This CDR3 spans 13 amino acids. The germline V and J ends were trimmed by 4 bases and 6 bases, with 12 bases remaining between them. CDR3 residues: CASSTKVRDTQYF. The CDR3 DNA reads TGCGCCAGCAGCACAAAAGTCCGGGATACGCAGTATTTT.

This clonotype was found once. The junction and the germline gene differ at one end; a read error may be behind it. CDR3 region: CVSSVGGDSYEQYF. CDR3 nucleotide sequence: TGTGTCAGCAGCGTAGGCGGGGACTCCTACGAGCAGTACTTC. This sequence joins TRBV9 and TRBJ2-7, with a weak D call TRBD2 (6 bases). In germline, CDR1 is SGDLS, CDR2 YYNGEE. This CDR3 has 14 amino acids. The full variable domain, in which reference TRBV9 and TRBJ2-7 provide the parts outside the CDR3, is DSGVTQTPKHLITATGQRVTLRCSPRSGDLSVYWYQQSLDQGLQFLIQYYNGEERAKGNILERFSAQQFPDLHSELNLSSLELGDSALYFCVSSVGGDSYEQYFGPGTRLTVT.

The V and J genes are TRBV4-3 and TRBJ2-5; 10 nucleotides line up with TRBD1. Germline V lookup: CDR1 LGHNA, CDR2 YSLEER. The CDR3 length is 21 residues. V trimming: 1 base; J trimming: 1 base; junction bases outside the gene matches: 18. The chain's CDR3 is CASSQVLTGGSLVGAQETQYF. The CDR3 DNA sequence: TGCGCCAGCAGCCAAGTACTGACAGGGGGCTCCCTCGTAGGGGCCCAAGAGACCCAGTACTTC.

The chain's CDR3 is CASSPPTGRYEQYF. The CDR3 coding sequence is TGTGCCAGCAGCCCCCCGACAGGGAGATACGAGCAGTACTTC. This chain uses TRBV7-2 with TRBJ2-7; TRBD1 aligns across 7 bases. The V gene end was trimmed by 5 bases and the J gene end by 4 bases; junction bases not matched to a gene: 8. CDR1 and CDR2 from the germline V gene are SGHTA and FQGNSA. This CDR3 contains 14 residues.

This chain uses TRBV6-2 or TRBV6-3 with TRBJ2-7; perhaps TRBD2 as D (6 bases). The germline CDR1 and CDR2 sequences are MNHEY and SVGEGT. The V end was cut by 4 bases, the J end by 6 bases, with 16 bases between. The CDR3 is 14 residues long. CDR3 loop: CASSSPGLLLEQYF. CDR3 in DNA: TGTGCCAGCAGTTCTCCGGGACTTCTGCTCGAGCAGTACTTC.

This clonotype appeared many times. V and J are TRBV24-1 and TRBJ2-1; 12 nucleotides match TRBD1. The CDR3 runs 17 residues. The germline V gene encodes CDR1 KGHDR and CDR2 SFDVKD. With V trimmed by 3 bases and J by 3 bases, 5 bases remained unmatched. CDR3 nucleotide sequence: TGTGCCACCAGTGATCGGGGGACAGGGGGCTTCTACAATGAGCAGTTCTTC. As protein: CATSDRGTGGFYNEQFF.

The J gene is TRBJ2-7, the V gene TRBV5-5; 7 nucleotides line up with TRBD2. Per germline, CDR1 SGHKS and CDR2 YYEKEE (reference sequence). CDR3 length equals 14 residues. V lost 3 bases, J lost 3 bases, and 6 bases stayed unmatched. The CDR3 DNA sequence: TGTGCCAGCAGCTCTGGGGGGGTCGGCTACGAGCAGTACTTC. It codes for CASSSGGVGYEQYF.

This chain links TRBV3-1 with TRBJ2-3; possibly TRBD1 for D (6 bases). Germline lookup yields CDR1 LGHDT and CDR2 YNNKEL (reference sequence). Between the trimmed V and J ends, which lost 4 bases and 9 bases, there was a span of 20 bases. The CDR3 loop spans 15 amino acids. CDR3 in amino acids: CASSLNPLTGGTQYF. Here the CDR3 DNA reads TGTGCCAGCAGCCTAAACCCATTGACAGGCGGAACGCAGTATTTT.

This clonotype was counted a few times. The gene calls are TRBV27 and TRBJ2-7; 13 bases are shared with TRBD2. Germline V CDR1 and CDR2: MNHEY, SMNVEV (reference sequence). V lost 4 bases to trimming and J lost 7 bases; unmatched junction nucleotides: 4. The CDR3 has 14 amino acids. CDR3 coding DNA: TGTGCCAGCAGTTCGGGACTAGCGGGGCAAGAGCAGTACTTC. Its translation is CASSSGLAGQEQYF.

The J gene is TRBJ2-2, the V gene TRBV4-2; 7 bases line up with TRBD1. V dropped 0 bases and J dropped 5; count of bases not matched to a gene: 0. The V gene's germline CDR1 is LGHNA and CDR2 YNFKEQ. The CDR3 has 14 residues. The CDR3 protein is CASSQEQGTGELFF. CDR3 nucleotides: TGTGCCAGCAGCCAAGAACAGGGGACCGGGGAGCTGTTTTTT.